The next 20 T cell receptor beta chains were all read from a single sample in a study of T cell responses to AZD1222 COVID-19 vaccine. This table comes from immunoSEQ multiplex PCR, and its TCRdb copy is limited to in-frame clones, with some not included. This sample contains about 140,000 clones. Sequencing was carried out using peripheral blood. The origin of the receptors is an adult in good health.

The chain is built from TRBV4-1 and TRBJ2-1; D gene ambiguous. Trimming stripped 1 base from V and 3 bases from J, with 7 bases between. The CDR3 extends over 14 amino acids. CDR1 is MGHRA, CDR2 YSYEKL, per germline. CDR3 nucleotide sequence: TGCGCCAGCAGCCAAGGGCTACGCTACAATGAGCAGTTCTTC. Its translation is CASSQGLRYNEQFF.

This chain connects TRBV28 to TRBJ1-1; D is perhaps TRBD1 (5 bases). Trimming left V 7 bases short and J 2 bases short, with 14 bases between. Looked up from germline, CDR1 is MDHEN and CDR2 is SYDVKM. CDR3 length: 14 residues. CDR3 sequence: CASTAGSINTEAFF. In DNA, the CDR3 is TGTGCCAGCACGGCAGGGAGTATTAACACTGAAGCTTTCTTT.

V is TRBV5-1 and J is TRBJ1-2, with a weak D call TRBD1 (5 bases). This CDR3 is built from 16 residues. The germline V and J ends were trimmed by 4 bases and 0 bases, with 16 bases remaining between them. Germline CDR1 and CDR2: SGHRS and YFSETQ. The CDR3 region has the DNA TGCGCCAGCAGCCCCCAGGCGGACACCACTAACTATGGCTACACCTTC. It yields the protein CASSPQADTTNYGYTF.

The gene calls are TRBV4-3 and TRBJ2-1, with 9 bases identical to TRBD2. V shed 1 base and J 4 bases; nucleotides not matched to a gene: 14. The CDR3 length is 19 residues. From germline, CDR1 is LGHNA and CDR2 YSLEER. The CDR3 bases are TGCGCCAGCAGCCAAGTACCGGGACTAGCAACAATAGAATACAATGAGCAGTTCTTC. This sequence encodes CASSQVPGLATIEYNEQFF.

The chain has TRBV15 and TRBJ2-5, with 11 positions matching TRBD2. This CDR3 spans 16 amino acids. J lost 5 bases, V lost 3 bases, and 8 bases had no gene match. Germline loops: CDR1 LNHNV, CDR2 YYDKDF (reference sequence). The chain's CDR3 is CATSSSLAGGEETQYF. CDR3 sequence (DNA): TGTGCCACCAGCAGCAGCCTAGCGGGGGGCGAGGAGACCCAGTACTTC.

V is TRBV5-4 and J is TRBJ2-3, with D unresolved. V lost 0 bases, J lost 8 bases, and 10 bases lay in between. This CDR3 spans 13 amino acids. CDR1 is SGHNT and CDR2 is YYREEE in the germline V gene (reference sequence). The CDR3 protein is CASSLAFAATQYF. The DNA of the CDR3 is TGTGCCAGCAGCTTGGCCTTTGCGGCTACGCAGTATTTT.

CDR3 loop: CASSQGDGSTNYGYTF. In DNA, the CDR3 is TGCGCCAGCAGCCAAGGCGATGGCAGCACTAACTATGGCTACACCTTC. V usage is TRBV4-3 and J usage is TRBJ1-2; D not certain. The CDR3 runs 16 residues. Per the germline V gene, CDR1 is LGHNA and CDR2 is YSLEER. V shed 1 base and J shed 0 bases, with 12 bases lying between them.

On this clone itself: Other DNA sequences in this specimen translate into the identical CDR3. This chain connects TRBV6-1 to TRBJ1-2; D gene ambiguous. Between the trimmed V and J ends, which lost 2 bases and 5 bases, there was a span of 12 bases. In germline, CDR1 is MNHNS, CDR2 SASEGT. The CDR3 contains 14 residues. The CDR3 spells CASSESRRSYGYTF. CDR3 DNA sequence: TGTGCCAGCAGTGAATCCAGGAGATCGTATGGCTACACCTTC.

The V and J genes are TRBV6-5 and TRBJ1-6; 10 positions match TRBD1. Germline V gives CDR1 MNHEY, CDR2 SVGAGI. V trimming: 6 bases; J trimming: 10 bases; junction bases outside the gene matches: 9. The CDR3 loop spans 15 amino acids. CDR3 DNA: TGTGCCAGCAGCCCCACCCGACAGGGGGCATCACCCCTCCACTTT. As protein: CASSPTRQGASPLHF.

The chain couples TRBV6-5 to TRBJ1-2, with a tentative D call TRBD1 (5 bases). Germline V gene lookup returns CDR1 MNHEY and CDR2 SVGAGI. Trimming removed 7 bases at V and 0 bases at J, with 12 bases between. CDR3 length: 14 residues. The CDR3 DNA follows: TGTGCCAGCAACTCCGGGGGGACTAACTATGGCTACACCTTC. It is translated as CASNSGGTNYGYTF.

The V and J genes are TRBV7-2 and TRBJ1-6, with a tentative D call TRBD1 (5 bases). V lost 6 bases and J lost 4, with 10 bases in between. CDR1 is SGHTA and CDR2 is FQGNSA in the germline V gene. This CDR3 is 14 amino acids long. The CDR3 here is CASSRGIYNSPLHF. CDR3 bases: TGTGCCAGCAGTAGGGGAATTTATAATTCACCCCTCCACTTT.

This sequence joins TRBV5-1 and TRBJ2-7, with unresolved D. Between the trimmed V and J ends, which lost 4 bases and 5 bases, there was a span of 7 bases. The CDR3 is made up of 11 amino acids. Germline V CDR1 and CDR2: SGHRS, YFSETQ. Here the CDR3 reads CASSPGHEQYF. CDR3 nucleotide sequence: TGCGCCAGCAGCCCTGGTCACGAGCAGTACTTC.

V is TRBV12-3 or TRBV12-4 and J is TRBJ1-2, with D maybe TRBD1 (6 bases). The CDR3 is 13 amino acids. The V end was cut by 3 bases, the J end by 7 bases, with 12 bases between. The CDR3 here is CASSLSGDVGYTF. CDR3 in DNA: TGTGCCAGCAGTTTGTCAGGGGATGTTGGCTACACCTTC.

CDR3 loop: CASSDSGQFNYGYTF. The CDR3 DNA reads TGTGCCAGCAGTGACTCAGGGCAGTTCAACTATGGCTACACCTTC. The chain links TRBV6-4 to TRBJ1-2; no clear D. Germline CDR1 reads MRHNA; CDR2 reads SNTAGT. The CDR3 is made up of 15 amino acids. V was pared by 0 bases and J by 2 bases, with 10 bases between.

J is TRBJ2-7 and V is TRBV5-6; 12 bases are shared with TRBD2. Per germline, CDR1 SGHDT and CDR2 YYEEEE. V trimming: 0 bases; J trimming: 6 bases; junction bases outside the gene matches: 10. The CDR3 runs to 17 residues. The DNA for the CDR3 is TGTGCCAGCAGCTTGGCCGGGCTAGCGGGGGGGCTCCTCGAGCAGTACTTC. As protein: CASSLAGLAGGLLEQYF. Together with reference TRBV5-6 and TRBJ2-7, the CDR3 gives the full variable domain: DAGVTQSPTHLIKTRGQQVTLRCSPKSGHDTVSWYQQALGQGPQFIFQYYEEEERQRGNFPDRFSGHQFPNYSSELNVNALLLGDSALYLCASSLAGLAGGLLEQYFGPGTRLTVT.

The chain employs TRBV7-2 and TRBJ1-2, with TRBD1 identical over 7 bases. In germline, CDR1 is SGHTA, CDR2 FQGNSA. The length of the CDR3 is 14 residues. The junction had 3 bases not matched to a gene; V was cut back by 1 base and J by 4 bases. CDR3 sequence (DNA): TGTGCCAGCAGCTTAGAGGGGGCCGGCTATGGCTACACCTTC. This codes for CASSLEGAGYGYTF.

The V and J genes are TRBV12-3 or TRBV12-4 and TRBJ1-3, with unresolved D. V lost 6 bases and J 4 bases, leaving 10 bases between the germline ends. There are 13 residues in the CDR3. For the CDR3, the DNA is TGTGCCAGCAGCCCAACCGCGGGAAACACCATATATTTT. It codes for CASSPTAGNTIYF.

The chain employs TRBV6-2 or TRBV6-3 and TRBJ2-1; either TRBD1 or TRBD2 may supply D (5 bases each). This CDR3 comprises 14 residues. V shed 2 bases and J shed 11 bases, with 16 bases lying between them. CDR1 and CDR2 from the germline V gene are MNHEY and SVGEGT. This CDR3 is CASSYAPTPGQQFF. The CDR3 coding sequence is TGTGCCAGCAGTTACGCGCCTACTCCGGGGCAGCAGTTCTTC.

The chain combines TRBV7-2 with TRBJ2-1; TRBD2 matches at 14 bases. The CDR3 loop spans 17 amino acids. V gave up 2 bases and J gave up 8 bases; unmatched junction bases: 8. In germline, CDR1 is SGHTA, CDR2 FQGNSA. The CDR3 region has the DNA TGTGCCAGCAGCTTAATAGGGACTAGCGGGGGAAGGGATGAGCAGTTCTTC. This sequence encodes CASSLIGTSGGRDEQFF.

The chain is built from TRBV7-9 and TRBJ2-1, with TRBD2 matching 8 bases. The junction had 6 bases not matched to a gene; V was cut back by 4 bases and J by 7 bases. The CDR3 is 14 amino acids. Germline V gene sequence: CDR1 SEHNR, CDR2 FQNEAQ (reference sequence). The CDR3 spells CASSSNLAGNEQFF. The CDR3 DNA reads TGTGCCAGCAGCTCTAACTTAGCGGGGAATGAGCAGTTCTTC. The full variable domain, with the rest looked up from reference TRBV7-9 and TRBJ2-1, is DTGVSQNPRHKITKRGQNVTFRCDPISEHNRLYWYRQTLGQGPEFLTYFQNEAQLEKSRLLSDRFSAERPKGSFSTLEIQRTEQGDSAMYLCASSSNLAGNEQFFGPGTRLTVL.